What follows describes a single T cell receptor (beta chain). Between the trimmed V and J ends, which lost 4 bases and 8 bases, there was a span of 23 bases. CDR1 GTSNPN and CDR2 SVGIG come from the germline V gene (reference sequence). The CDR3 is 15 residues long. Assay: immunoSEQ multiplex PCR; the TCRdb copy retains only in-frame clones and omits some. The sample gives a few hundred thousand clones, about 88% of which show up once; 2.5% to 3% is in the top ten. This specimen comes from a study of blood T cell repertoires in COVID-19. Sequencing was carried out using PBMCs or T cells enriched from blood (not recorded which). The sequence derives from a woman under 40 who had recovered from COVID-19. This rearrangement joins TRBV30 to TRBJ1-1; D is possibly TRBD1 (5 bases). The CDR3 spells CAWIGAGRLKTEAFF. The CDR3 nucleotides are TGTGCCTGGATAGGGGCTGGGCGGCTCAAGACCGAAGCTTTCTTT.